A single sample gave rise to the 19 T cell receptor beta chains below, sequenced in a study of monozygotic twins with inflammatory bowel disease. TCRdb reprocessed the 5' RACE reads and keeps a single row for each CDR3 protein, giving no DNA. The listing contains 150,000 or so distinct CDR3 sequences. Sequences were obtained from blood. The receptors stem from a human donor with ulcerative colitis or Crohn's disease, or a healthy co-twin of an affected twin (not recorded which).

This sequence joins TRBV6-6 and TRBJ2-7; the D call of TRBD1 rests on TCRdb alone, since no DNA is present to check it. Germline CDR1 reads MNHNY; CDR2 reads SVGAGI (reference sequence). The length of the CDR3 is 11 residues. The chain's CDR3 is CASSREYEQYF.

The chain recombines TRBV19 with TRBJ2-2. The CDR3 runs 13 residues. Germline CDR1 and CDR2: LNHDA and SQIVND (reference sequence). This CDR3 reads CASSISLGGELFF.

The chain combines TRBV20-1 with TRBJ1-6; TCRdb designates TRBD1, a call that cannot be tested without DNA. There are 14 residues in the CDR3. CDR1 and CDR2 from the germline V gene are DFQATT and SNEGSKA (reference sequence). This CDR3 is CSARGGRLNSPLHF.

The V and J genes are TRBV7-9 and TRBJ1-1; TCRdb calls TRBD1, which cannot be checked without DNA. Germline V gene lookup returns CDR1 SEHNR and CDR2 FQNEAQ (reference sequence). CDR3 size: 16 residues. CDR3 protein: CASSSFRGQGNTEAFF.

This chain joins TRBV28 and TRBJ1-1; TCRdb's D call, TRBD1, is unchecked because there is no DNA. Per germline, CDR1 MDHEN and CDR2 SYDVKM. This CDR3 region has 13 residues. The CDR3 region is CASKGGGWTEAFF.

This sequence joins TRBV10-3 and TRBJ2-5. The CDR3 runs to 12 residues. The V gene's germline CDR1 is ENHRY and CDR2 SYGVKD. Here the CDR3 reads CAIAEYQETQYF.

CDR3 in amino acids: CASSLNFYNEQFF. V usage is TRBV7-2 and J usage is TRBJ2-1. The CDR3 runs to 13 residues. Per germline, CDR1 SGHTA and CDR2 FQGNSA. Full variable domain (rest looked up from reference TRBV7-2 and TRBJ2-1): GAGVSQSPSNKVTEKGKDVELRCDPISGHTALYWYRQSLGQGLEFLIYFQGNSAPDKSGLPSDRFSAERTGGSVSTLTIQRTQQEDSAVYLCASSLNFYNEQFFGPGTRLTVL.

V and J are TRBV7-3 and TRBJ2-1; the TRBD2 assignment by TCRdb is unverifiable without DNA. The CDR3 is made up of 15 amino acids. The germline CDR1 and CDR2 sequences are SGHTA and FQGTGA. CDR3 sequence reads: CASSPGLAGAREQFF.

The V call is TRBV7-6, the J call TRBJ1-1; TCRdb names TRBD1, which stays unverified in the absence of DNA. The CDR3 runs to 14 residues. CDR1 and CDR2 from the germline V gene are SGHVS and FNYEAQ. CDR3 sequence: CASSLVPGQVRAFF.

The chain links TRBV3-1 to TRBJ1-3; TCRdb outputs TRBD1, but without DNA this stays unchecked. Germline CDR1 is LGHDT and CDR2 is YNNKEL (reference sequence). CDR3 size: 14 residues. CDR3 amino acids: CASSQGPGRGTIYF.

V is TRBV19 and J is TRBJ1-2; TCRdb calls TRBD1, which cannot be checked without DNA. This CDR3 comprises 15 residues. Germline V gene data show CDR1 as LNHDA and CDR2 as SQIVND (reference sequence). The CDR3 reads CASRKNRVGDYGYTF. The full variable domain, completed using reference TRBV19 and TRBJ1-2, is DGGITQSPKYLFRKEGQNVTLSCEQNLNHDAMYWYRQDPGQGLRLIYYSQIVNDFQKGDIAEGYSVSREKKESFPLTVTSAQKNPTAFYLCASRKNRVGDYGYTFGSGTRLTVV.

J is TRBJ2-7 and V is TRBV30. This CDR3 is built from 13 residues. The germline V gene has CDR1 GTSNPN and CDR2 SVGIG (reference sequence). CDR3 loop: CAWSVEKGNEQYF. Variable domain in full (rest from reference TRBV30 and TRBJ2-7): SQTIHQWPATLVQPVGSPLSLECTVEGTSNPNLYWYRQAAGRGLQLLFYSVGIGQISSEVPQNLSASRPQDRQFILSSKKLLLSDSGFYLCAWSVEKGNEQYFGPGTRLTVT.

This CDR3 reads CASSPGDSAYEQYF. This sequence joins TRBV12-3 or TRBV12-4 and TRBJ2-7; TCRdb gives TRBD2 as the D gene, but with no DNA this cannot be confirmed. CDR3 length equals 14 residues.

The chain has TRBV2 and TRBJ1-1. The germline gives CDR1 SNHLY, CDR2 FYNNEI. The CDR3 contains 13 residues. CDR3 amino acids: CASSTDTNTEAFF.

The chain employs TRBV28 and TRBJ1-1; checking the TCRdb D call of TRBD1 is not possible without DNA. The CDR3 has 14 amino acids. Germline CDR1 and CDR2: MDHEN and SYDVKM. The CDR3 protein is CASSTGQKYTEAFF.

The chain is built from TRBV20-1 and TRBJ2-1. Looked up from germline, CDR1 is DFQATT and CDR2 is SNEGSKA (reference sequence). The CDR3 spans 11 residues. CDR3 residues: CSAKWAGEQFF.

J is TRBJ2-7 and V is TRBV7-6; the D call from TCRdb, TRBD1, cannot be confirmed without DNA. The CDR3 runs 14 residues. Germline V CDR1 and CDR2: SGHVS, FNYEAQ. The chain's CDR3 is CASSWGQGVYEQYF.

The chain uses TRBV11-2 and TRBJ1-6; the D call of TRBD1 rests on TCRdb alone, since no DNA is present to check it. Per the germline V gene, CDR1 is SGHAT and CDR2 is FQNNGV. The CDR3 is 15 amino acids. The CDR3 loop is CASSLEQGAGSPLHF.

The chain uses TRBV12-3 or TRBV12-4 and TRBJ1-1; as DNA is missing, the TRBD1 call by TCRdb cannot be tested. The CDR3 totals 15 residues. This CDR3 reads CASRDGGTLNTEAFF.